This T cell receptor (beta chain) was documented in a study of STAT5B mutations in CD4+ large granular lymphocyte leukemia (dated 2022 in TCRdb). At the level of the whole study: Among healthy controls, the CDR3 'QG' motif was associated with a particular HLA allele. The study compared the TCRbeta repertoires of patients with CD4+ T-cell large granular lymphocyte leukemia against the TCRbeta repertoires of healthy blood donors. The purity of purified fractions was confirmed by flow cytometry on FACSCanto II or FACSVerse to exceed 95% among lymphocytes.

Buffy coats from 35 to 45 blood donors, supplied by the Finnish Red Cross blood service, were used as healthy controls. All TCR-sequenced material derived from peripheral blood: patient blood samples and healthy donor buffy coats. Peripheral blood mononuclear cells were isolated by Ficoll-Hypaque gradient centrifugation. Magnetic purification was used to isolate CD4+ cells from the buffy coats of the healthy controls. Genomic DNA was extracted using the Gentra Puregene Cell and Tissue kit, and a Qubit 2.0 fluorometer was used to quantify it. The CDR3 holds 14 amino acids from the cysteine to the phenylalanine. Just CDR3 DNA is preserved here, 42 bases in frame from base 1. Relative to germline, V is 5 bases shorter and J is 1 base shorter, with 11 bases between their ends. CDR1 SEHNR and CDR2 FQNEAQ were looked up in the germline V gene (reference sequence). The immunoSEQ assay at survey resolution was used to sequence TCRbeta rearrangements from genomic DNA. The study's processing was this. A lowest detectable productive clonotype frequency of 2.59 x 10-5 was observed in the TCR sequencing data. Only productive TCRbeta rearrangements, defined as complete and in-frame sequences, were included in the analyses. The clonality of each sample was calculated as Simpson clonality in the immunoSEQ Analyzer version 3.0. Clones were grouped by frequency into very rare, small, medium, large (1-20%) or hyperexpanded (>20%) categories. OLGA 1.2.3 estimated generation probabilities, VDJtools produced V-gene circos plots, VDJdb was queried for specificities, and GLIPH identified CDR3 motifs. TCRdb re-hosts the immuneACCESS table, in-frame sequences only. Its copies lack some clones; in the studies checked, an unresolved V gene accounts for under half of them, and the cause for the rest is not known. V and J calls and clone size are those listed in that table; D and trimming were worked out from the DNA. The sample includes around 29,000 clones, with around 80% observed a single time. In total, the top ten clones hold about 1.1% of the sample.

As to this clone: Its antigen remains undetermined. Per-base quality was not reported, and no clone a single base away is much larger than it.

The full study reports these points: The data were not HLA-matched, and the higher clonality in CD4+ T-LGLL than in CD8+ T-LGLL could be due to the relatively small sample size. Each patient's main leukemic clonotypes were private, but roughly a quarter of these clonotypes showed up at low frequency in the non-leukemic repertoires of other patients. Greater clonality appeared to be present in CD4-sorted patient repertoires than in healthy CD4+ repertoires, and the difference was retained after the putative leukemic clones were removed. TRBV06-family usage was enriched among the top patient clones (8/27) compared with healthy controls (2/35).

Sequencing used CD4+ T cells from blood buffy coats. This TCR derives from a human donor in good health. The V and J genes are TRBV7-9 and TRBJ1-1; the best D guess is TRBD1, with 6 bases matching. In nucleotide form, the sequence is TGTGCCAGCAGCAAAACGACAGGGAACACTGAAGCTTTCTTT. It translates as CASSKTTGNTEAFF.